The clone carrying this T cell receptor beta chain appeared many times. The data were obtained in a study of T-cell reconstitution after alpha-beta-depleted transplantation in children. Deletions cut 0 bases from V and 2 bases from J, with 10 bases between. CDR1 and CDR2 from the germline V gene are SGHRS and YFSETQ. The CDR3 is 15 residues long. The library targeted TCRbeta and was prepared with unique molecular identifiers. TCRdb re-called the PCR reads through MiXCR, storing one row per CDR3 protein. The data hold some 600,000 distinct CDR3 sequences, with around a sixth observed a single time. The receptor comes from a human donor who donated a stem cell graft to a child with acute myeloid leukemia. The chain has TRBV5-1 and TRBJ2-3, with D perhaps given as TRBD1 or TRBD2 (5 bases each). Sequences were derived from PBMCs from the stem cell graft donor, sampled from the stem cell graft. CDR3 in DNA: TGCGCCAGCAGCTTGGGGGACGGGACCACAGATACGCAGTATTTT. Translating it yields CASSLGDGTTDTQYF.